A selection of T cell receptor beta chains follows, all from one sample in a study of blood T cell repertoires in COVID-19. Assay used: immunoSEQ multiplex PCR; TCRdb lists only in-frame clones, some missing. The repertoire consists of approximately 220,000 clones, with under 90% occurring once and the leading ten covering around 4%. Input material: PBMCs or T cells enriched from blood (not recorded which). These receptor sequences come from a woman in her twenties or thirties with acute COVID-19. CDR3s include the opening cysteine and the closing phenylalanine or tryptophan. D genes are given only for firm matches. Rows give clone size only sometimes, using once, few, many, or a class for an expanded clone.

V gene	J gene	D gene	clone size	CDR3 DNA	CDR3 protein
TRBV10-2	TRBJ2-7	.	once	TGCGCCAGCAGTGTCGCCTTGGCGGGCGGTGAGCAGTACTTC	CASSVALAGGEQYF
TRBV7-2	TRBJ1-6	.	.	TGTGCCAGCAGCTTCGGATCCCCGACTAATAATTCACCCCTCCACTTT	CASSFGSPTNNSPLHF
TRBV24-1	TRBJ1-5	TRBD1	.	TGTGCCACCAACCAGGGGGTCAATCAGCCCCAGCATTTT	CATNQGVNQPQHF
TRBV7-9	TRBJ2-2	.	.	TGTGCCAGCCTTCAACGGGCCGGGGAGCTGTTTTTT	CASLQRAGELFF
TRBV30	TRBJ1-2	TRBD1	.	TGTGCCTGGAGCCTCGGGACAGGGGTTAGGAGTGGCTACACCTTC	CAWSLGTGVRSGYTF
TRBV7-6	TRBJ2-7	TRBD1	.	TGTGCCAGCAGCTTAACGGTCGACAGGGGGGCGTACGAGCAGTACTTC	CASSLTVDRGAYEQYF
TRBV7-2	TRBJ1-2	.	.	TGTGCCAGCACCGACATCACCGCGGGCGCCACTGGCTACACCTTC	CASTDITAGATGYTF
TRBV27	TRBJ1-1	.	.	TGTGCCAGCAGTTCTCCCTATGAAACTGAAGCTTTCTTT	CASSSPYETEAFF
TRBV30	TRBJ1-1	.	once	TGTGCCTGGAGTGTCGGGGGGAATAAGGGTACTGAAGCTTTCTTT	CAWSVGGNKGTEAFF
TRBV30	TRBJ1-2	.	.	TGTGCCTGGGGACGGAACTATGGCTACACCTTC	CAWGRNYGYTF
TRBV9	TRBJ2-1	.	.	TGTGCCAGCAGCCCCCGGTCAGCGGGCAGAGAGGGTGAGCAGTTCTTC	CASSPRSAGREGEQFF
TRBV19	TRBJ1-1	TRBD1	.	TGTGCCAGTAGTATAGAAGGGACAGGGGACACTGAAGCTTTCTTT	CASSIEGTGDTEAFF
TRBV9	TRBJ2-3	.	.	TGTGCCAGCAGCGTAGGGACAGTGAGCACAGATACGCAGTATTTT	CASSVGTVSTDTQYF
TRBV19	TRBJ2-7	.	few	TGTGCCAGTAGTATAGTAATCGGCTCCTACGAGCAGTACTTC	CASSIVIGSYEQYF
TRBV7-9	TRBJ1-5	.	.	TGTGCCAGCAGCTCCTATATAGATGATCAGCCCCAGCATTTT	CASSSYIDDQPQHF
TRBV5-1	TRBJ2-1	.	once	TGCGCCAGCAGCTTGTCTATCAACTCCTACAATGAGCAGTTCTTC	CASSLSINSYNEQFF
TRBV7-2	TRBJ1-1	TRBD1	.	TGTGCCAGCAGCTTAGATTTGGACAGGGTTCGAAAGGGGACTGAAGCTTTCTTT	CASSLDLDRVRKGTEAFF
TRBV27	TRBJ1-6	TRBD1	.	TGTGCCAGCAGTTTAGACAGGGTTGGTAATTCACCCCTCCACTTT	CASSLDRVGNSPLHF